This entry lists 9 T cell receptor beta chains sequenced from one sample in a study of tumor and adjacent non-tumor tissue in lung cancer. The library came from three nested PCR rounds adapted from ARM-PCR protocols. TCRdb independently ran MiXCR on the multiplex PCR reads; one entry per CDR3 protein. Of 81,000 or so distinct CDR3 sequences in the sample, roughly 80% are singletons; the top ten hold about 14%. No cell sorting was done before RNA was extracted from the tissue. Sequenced sample: lung tumor tissue. The source is a woman aged 45 to 65 with non-small cell lung cancer.

Regarding this clonotype: Sequence at one end of the junction differs from germline and may be a read error. The chain couples TRBV11-2 to TRBJ1-4; D gene unclear. The V gene's germline CDR1 is SGHAT and CDR2 FQNNGV. The CDR3 is 13 amino acids. In DNA, the CDR3 is TGTGCCAGCATCTTATCAGTTACGGGAAAACTGTTTTTT. Protein: CASILSVTGKLFF.

To note about this clonotype: Its ends do not fully match the called genes, so a read error is possible. The chain uses TRBV4-2 and TRBJ2-7; a possible D gene is TRBD2 (5 bases). This CDR3 contains 15 residues. Germline V gene lookup returns CDR1 LGHNA and CDR2 YNFKEQ. CDR3 amino acids: CVSSPAGINDYEQYF. The CDR3 DNA follows: TGTGTCAGCAGCCCCGCCGGGATAAATGACTACGAGCAGTACTTC.

The J gene is TRBJ2-7, the V gene TRBV6-5, with D uncertain. The CDR3 is made up of 16 amino acids. V dropped 4 bases and J dropped 3 bases, with 19 bases sitting between them. Germline loops: CDR1 MNHEY, CDR2 SVGAGI. The DNA for the CDR3 is TGTGCCAGCAGTTTCGAACTGTCCTACTGGGACTACGAGCAGTACTTC. Its translation: CASSFELSYWDYEQYF.

The V gene is TRBV12-3 or TRBV12-4, the J gene TRBJ2-6, with TRBD2 as a possible D gene (7 bases). This CDR3 region has 16 residues. V lost 7 bases and J 7 bases, leaving 20 bases between the germline ends. The DNA of the CDR3 is TGTGCCAGCACCCTGAGGGGGGGCGATGGTGCCAACGTCCTGACTTTC. The encoded protein is CASTLRGGDGANVLTF.

On this clonotype itself: At one end the junction does not follow the germline gene, possibly because of a read error. The V and J genes are TRBV4-1 and TRBJ2-7, with D perhaps being TRBD1 or TRBD2 (7 bases each). The germline V gene has CDR1 MGHRA and CDR2 YSYEKL. The CDR3 has 17 amino acids. The CDR3, as DNA: TGCGCCAACAGCCAAGCCTTTGGGAGGGGGCGTTTCTGCGAGCAGTACTTC. Its translation is CANSQAFGRGRFCEQYF.

Of note for this clonotype: The junction differs from germline at one of its ends, possibly a read error. This sequence joins TRBV29-1 and TRBJ2-4; D unclear. The CDR3 is 15 amino acids. Germline V CDR1 and CDR2: SQVTM, ANQGSEA. This CDR3 is CSVLLWLGFVNIQYF. CDR3 DNA sequence: TGCAGCGTGCTGCTGTGGTTGGGGTTTGTTAACATTCAGTATTTC.

A word on this clonotype: At one end the junction does not follow the germline gene, possibly because of a read error. The J gene is TRBJ2-1, the V gene TRBV6-1; no definite D call. Germline V gene data show CDR1 as MNHNS and CDR2 as SASEGT. This CDR3 has 16 amino acids. The CDR3 spells CASKSLKGSCVDEQLF. CDR3 bases: TGTGCCAGCAAGAGCCTAAAAGGGTCCTGTGTGGATGAGCAGTTGTTC.

This clonotype was picked up a small number of times. Its ends do not fully match the called genes, so a read error is possible. This chain connects TRBV4-3 to TRBJ1-5; D not certain. Per germline, CDR1 LGHNA and CDR2 YSLEER. This CDR3 contains 14 residues. CDR3 coding DNA: TGCGCCAGCAGCCTACGGGCGGGAAATCAGCCCCAGCATTTC. Its protein product is CASSLRAGNQPQHF.

A note on this clonotype: Since no conserved phenylalanine or tryptophan closes the CDR3, a read error is the likely cause. The chain combines TRBV6-1 with TRBJ1-6; D ambiguous. V lost 7 bases, J lost 10 bases, and 8 bases lay in between. There are 11 residues in the CDR3. The V gene's germline CDR1 is MNHNS and CDR2 SASEGT. The CDR3 nucleotides read TGTGCCAGCAAATTGGGCTCACCCCTCCACATT. This sequence encodes CASKLGSPLHI.